This T cell receptor (beta chain) was recovered during a study of T cell responses to AZD1222 COVID-19 vaccine. Study-wide results and caveats: Across spike, vaccine-associated CD4 TCRs were found, dominant at 160-218 and 743-854.

Sequencing was performed with immunoSEQ multiplex PCR; in TCRdb, only in-frame clones are kept and a portion is missing. The top ten hold approximately 4.3% of the sample, which has roughly 110,000 clones, 87% seen once. V lost 1 base to trimming and J lost 4 bases, with 19 bases between them. The CDR3 runs to 17 residues. Germline V lookup: CDR1 KGHSH, CDR2 LQKENI. Notes on this clone: Its antigen is as yet unknown.

This clonotype was obtained from an adult in good health. Sample: peripheral blood, taken on day 0 of AZD1222 vaccination. This sequence joins TRBV18 and TRBJ1-2, with D perhaps TRBD1 (6 bases). CDR3 residues: CASSPLRQEIVRYGYTF. DNA for the CDR3: TGTGCCAGCTCACCACTGAGACAGGAGATCGTTCGCTATGGCTACACCTTC.